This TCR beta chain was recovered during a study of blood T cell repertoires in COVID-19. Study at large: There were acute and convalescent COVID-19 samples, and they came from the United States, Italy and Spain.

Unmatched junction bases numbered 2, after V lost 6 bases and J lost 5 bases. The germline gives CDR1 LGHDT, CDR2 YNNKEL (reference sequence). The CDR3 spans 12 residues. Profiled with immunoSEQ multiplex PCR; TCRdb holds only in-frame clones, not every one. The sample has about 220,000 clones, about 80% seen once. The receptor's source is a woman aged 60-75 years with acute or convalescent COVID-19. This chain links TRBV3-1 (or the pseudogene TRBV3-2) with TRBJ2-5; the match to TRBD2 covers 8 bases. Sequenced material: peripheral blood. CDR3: CASRSGSETQYF. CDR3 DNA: TGTGCCAGCAGGAGCGGGAGCGAGACCCAGTACTTC.